This T cell receptor (beta chain) derives from a study of T-cell memory formation after mild COVID-19. As for the study in general: Among the donors, TCR clusters were largely specific to each donor.

In its sample, this clonotype was seen many times. This CDR3 comprises 14 residues. V lost 0 bases to trimming and J lost 5 bases, with 10 bases between them. Germline-derived CDR1 and CDR2 are MNHEY and SVGAGI. Barcoded TCR alpha and TCR beta cDNA libraries with UMIs came from 5'RACE using constant-segment primers. MiXCR, applied by TCRdb to the 5' RACE reads, yields one record per CDR3 protein. The sample contains 560,000 or so distinct CDR3 sequences, 17% of which appear only once. The chain links TRBV6-5 to TRBJ1-1, with D unclear. This TCR was sampled from an adult woman who had mild COVID-19 (a few samples of this study predate the infection). Cell type and time point are not known. The sequencing sample was made of PBMCs or a T cell subset sorted from them (not recorded which). The CDR3 region has the DNA TGTGCCAGCAGTTACTCGGGTGGTCGAACTGAAGCTTTCTTT. It is translated as CASSYSGGRTEAFF.